Listed here are 23 T cell receptor beta chains from one sample, sequenced in a study of chemoradiotherapy in HPV16-positive cancers. Produced via immunoSEQ multiplex PCR; TCRdb's table is partial and in-frame only. The sample includes about 8,000 clones, around three quarters of them seen just once. The specimen was obtained from a patient who underwent chemoradiotherapy. Every receptor here comes from a human donor with HPV-associated anogenital cancer.

V is TRBV30 and J is TRBJ2-7, with TRBD2 as a possible D gene (6 bases). V gave up 0 bases and J gave up 3 bases, with 12 bases separating them. The germline gives CDR1 GTSNPN, CDR2 SVGIG (reference sequence). The CDR3 covers 14 residues. The CDR3 DNA sequence: TGTGCCTGGAGTGTAGGAGGGAGCCTCTACGAGCAGTACTTC. Protein: CAWSVGGSLYEQYF.

V and J are TRBV19 and TRBJ1-6, with no clear D. Trimming removed 5 bases at V and 4 bases at J, with 15 bases between. This CDR3 has 16 amino acids. Germline loops: CDR1 LNHDA, CDR2 SQIVND (reference sequence). The CDR3 DNA reads TGTGCCAGTAGTTTCCAGCCCGGGTTTTATAATTCACCCCTCCACTTT. Amino acid sequence: CASSFQPGFYNSPLHF.

The J gene is TRBJ1-1, the V gene TRBV20-1; no definite D call. The length of the CDR3 is 11 residues. CDR1 and CDR2 (germline): DFQATT, SNEGSKA (reference sequence). The CDR3 coding sequence is TGCAGCGAGGGATTCGGAACTGAAGCTTTCTTT. Protein product: CSEGFGTEAFF.

The chain joins TRBV10-3 to TRBJ2-3; 11 nucleotides agree with TRBD2. Germline-derived CDR1 and CDR2 are ENHRY and SYGVKD. The trim removed 8 bases at V and 6 bases at J, leaving 13 bases unmatched. CDR3 length: 16 amino acids. The CDR3 DNA sequence: TGTGCCATCCCACGGGGGTTAGCGGGAGGGTGGGATACGCAGTATTTT. Protein sequence: CAIPRGLAGGWDTQYF.

The rearrangement links TRBV2 to TRBJ1-6; D is ambiguous. CDR3 size: 13 residues. The ends were cut back, 6 bases at V and 13 bases at J, with 16 bases in the middle. CDR1 and CDR2 from the germline V gene are SNHLY and FYNNEI. CDR3: CASSRTLGGPLHF. CDR3 DNA sequence: TGTGCCAGCAGCCGAACCCTGGGAGGGCCCCTCCACTTT.

The chain combines TRBV28 with TRBJ2-2; D may be TRBD1 (5 bases). CDR1 and CDR2 from the germline V gene are MDHEN and SYDVKM. The CDR3 has 16 amino acids. V lost 1 base and J 4 bases, leaving 13 bases between the germline ends. CDR3 bases: TGTGCCAGCAGTTTATCCCAGGGAACGAGCACCGGGGAGCTGTTTTTT. Amino acid sequence: CASSLSQGTSTGELFF. The full variable domain, its missing parts supplied by reference TRBV28 and TRBJ2-2, is DVKVTQSSRYLVKRTGEKVFLECVQDMDHENMFWYRQDPGLGLRLIYFSYDVKMKEKGDIPEGYSVSREKKERFSLILESASTNQTSMYLCASSLSQGTSTGELFFGEGSRLTVL.

This clone has only one observation. The chain uses TRBV28 and TRBJ2-4; the D call may be TRBD1 or TRBD2 (5 bases each). Trimming took 8 bases from V and 4 from J, leaving 12 bases between them. The CDR3 has 13 residues. Germline V gene data show CDR1 as MDHEN and CDR2 as SYDVKM. CDR3 coding DNA: TGTGCCAGCCGGGACCTGGAAAAAAACATTCAGTACTTC. Protein sequence: CASRDLEKNIQYF.

The chain joins TRBV28 to TRBJ1-4; D uncertain. The CDR3 consists of 15 residues. Trimming removed 5 bases at V and 10 bases at J, with 20 bases between. Germline assignment: CDR1 MDHEN and CDR2 SYDVKM. CDR3 residues: CASSPLRGIEGKLFF. CDR3 bases: TGTGCCAGCAGTCCTCTACGGGGAATTGAGGGAAAACTGTTTTTT.

The CDR3 DNA follows: TGTGCCAGCAGTTTGGACAGGGGTAGAGAAGGCTACACCTTC. It specifies CASSLDRGREGYTF. The V gene is TRBV6-1, the J gene TRBJ1-2; 9 bases match TRBD1. V dropped 5 bases and J dropped 8; count of bases not matched to a gene: 9. Germline loops: CDR1 MNHNS, CDR2 SASEGT. The CDR3 is 14 amino acids.

The CDR3 spells CASTARQTNTGELFF. DNA of the CDR3: TGTGCCAGTACGGCCAGACAAACGAACACCGGGGAGCTGTTTTTT. The rearrangement uses TRBV19 and TRBJ2-2, with no clear D. Trimming took off 7 bases at V and 0 bases at J, with 12 bases between the two ends. The CDR3 contains 15 residues. Germline assignment: CDR1 LNHDA and CDR2 SQIVND (reference sequence).

The CDR3 loop is CASRMMELADTGELFF. The CDR3 nucleotides read TGTGCCAGCCGAATGATGGAACTAGCGGATACCGGGGAGCTGTTTTTT. The chain carries TRBV5-6 and TRBJ2-2, with 8 bases identical to TRBD2. V shed 7 bases, J shed 5 bases, and the junction held 13 bases outside the gene matches. The CDR3 contains 16 residues. Germline V gene sequence: CDR1 SGHDT, CDR2 YYEEEE.

This sequence joins TRBV6-5 and TRBJ1-1; possibly TRBD1 for D (5 bases). Germline CDR1 reads MNHEY; CDR2 reads SVGAGI. The length of the CDR3 is 15 residues. Trimming pared 5 bases from V and 1 base from J, leaving 14 bases between. The CDR3 DNA reads TGTGCCAGCAGTGCGGGGGTGATGGGGAACACTGAAGCTTTCTTT. It codes for CASSAGVMGNTEAFF.

V gene TRBV7-9 combines with J gene TRBJ2-7, with TRBD1 matching over 7 bases. CDR1 SEHNR and CDR2 FQNEAQ come from the germline V gene (reference sequence). The CDR3 runs to 15 residues. V trimming: 5 bases; J trimming: 5 bases; junction bases outside the gene matches: 12. CDR3 bases: TGTGCCAGCAGCCCTAGGGGCTCGGACAGGCACGAGCAGTACTTC. Encoded protein: CASSPRGSDRHEQYF. Complete variable domain (other parts from reference TRBV7-9 and TRBJ2-7): DTGVSQNPRHKITKRGQNVTFRCDPISEHNRLYWYRQTLGQGPEFLTYFQNEAQLEKSRLLSDRFSAERPKGSFSTLEIQRTEQGDSAMYLCASSPRGSDRHEQYFGPGTRLTVT.

This clone is a singleton in its sample. This sequence joins TRBV6-6 and TRBJ2-7; TRBD1 agrees at 7 bases. This CDR3 comprises 16 residues. Germline CDR1 reads MNHNY; CDR2 reads SVGAGI (reference sequence). V lost 0 bases and J lost 0; bases outside the gene matches: 5. CDR3 residues: CASSYSRSGGSYEQYF. The CDR3 nucleotides read TGTGCCAGCAGTTACTCTAGATCAGGGGGCTCCTACGAGCAGTACTTC.

The chain joins TRBV6-5 to TRBJ1-2, with TRBD1 matching over 8 bases. The CDR3 is 14 residues long. V trimming: 2 bases; J trimming: 6 bases; junction bases outside the gene matches: 5. Germline V lookup: CDR1 MNHEY, CDR2 SVGAGI. This CDR3 reads CASSYGTGHNGYTF. The CDR3, as DNA: TGTGCCAGCAGTTACGGGACAGGACATAATGGCTACACCTTC.

The J gene is TRBJ2-7, the V gene TRBV28; 7 bases agree with TRBD2. This CDR3 has 11 residues. Germline V gene data show CDR1 as MDHEN and CDR2 as SYDVKM. Germline trimming cut 8 bases from V and 4 bases from J; bases unmatched to any gene: 2. This chain's CDR3 is CASGRDYEQYF. CDR3 nucleotide sequence: TGTGCCAGCGGGAGGGATTACGAGCAGTACTTC.

This sequence joins TRBV25-1 and TRBJ1-4, with 8 bases aligning to TRBD1. This CDR3 has 15 residues. The V segment lost 3 bases and the J segment 11 bases; nucleotides outside the gene matches: 11. The germline CDR1 and CDR2 sequences are MGHDK and SYGVNS. CDR3 region: CASSDTTGEHQKLFF. As DNA, the CDR3 is TGTGCCAGCAGTGACACGACAGGGGAGCACCAGAAACTGTTTTTT.

This clone came up once. The genes are TRBV5-1 and TRBJ2-3; D gene ambiguous. Trimming took 3 bases from V and 1 from J, leaving 12 bases between them. Looked up from germline, CDR1 is SGHRS and CDR2 is YFSETQ. The CDR3 loop spans 15 amino acids. The CDR3 here is CASSSFPGRTDTQYF. The CDR3 coding sequence is TGCGCCAGCAGCTCCTTCCCGGGCCGCACAGATACGCAGTATTTT.

CDR3: CASSPWDSPYNEQFF. CDR3 DNA sequence: TGTGCCAGCTCACCATGGGACTCCCCCTACAATGAGCAGTTCTTC. This chain links TRBV18 with TRBJ2-1; D might be TRBD2 (6 bases). Trimming cost V 2 bases and J 2 bases, with 10 bases left between them. This CDR3 is built from 15 residues. Germline V CDR1 and CDR2: KGHSH, LQKENI.

This clone was counted once. The genes are TRBV19 and TRBJ2-7; D is possibly TRBD1 (5 bases). In germline, CDR1 is LNHDA, CDR2 SQIVND (reference sequence). V was pared by 4 bases and J by 3 bases, with 10 bases between. The CDR3 covers 13 residues. CDR3 amino acids: CASSKQVNYEQYF. DNA of the CDR3: TGTGCCAGTAGTAAACAGGTGAACTACGAGCAGTACTTC.

This sequence joins TRBV9 and TRBJ1-4, with D perhaps TRBD1 (6 bases). The CDR3 is 17 residues long. V was cut by 3 bases and J by 4 bases, with 19 bases left in between. Germline V CDR1 and CDR2: SGDLS, YYNGEE. CDR3 nucleotide sequence: TGTGCCAGCAGCGCTCGAGAATGGGGGCAGGGTAATGAAAAACTGTTTTTT. Protein product: CASSAREWGQGNEKLFF.

This clone was seen once. V usage is TRBV19 and J usage is TRBJ2-7; TRBD1 matches at 11 bases. The V gene's germline CDR1 is LNHDA and CDR2 SQIVND (reference sequence). The CDR3 extends over 14 amino acids. The trim removed 7 bases at V and 5 bases at J, leaving 7 bases unmatched. The CDR3 loop is CASTPDRGLNEQYF. CDR3 DNA sequence: TGTGCCAGTACTCCGGACAGGGGGCTTAACGAGCAGTACTTC.

J is TRBJ2-5 and V is TRBV7-2; D unresolved. The CDR3 sequence is 14 residues long. Trimming removed 4 bases from V and 5 bases from J, with 14 bases in between. The V gene's germline CDR1 is SGHTA and CDR2 FQGNSA. The CDR3 DNA sequence: TGTGCCAGCAGCTCCACCACTCTATCTGAGACCCAGTACTTC. Residues: CASSSTTLSETQYF. The whole variable domain, filled in from reference TRBV7-2 and TRBJ2-5, reads GAGVSQSPSNKVTEKGKDVELRCDPISGHTALYWYRQSLGQGLEFLIYFQGNSAPDKSGLPSDRFSAERTGGSVSTLTIQRTQQEDSAVYLCASSSTTLSETQYFGPGTRLLVL.